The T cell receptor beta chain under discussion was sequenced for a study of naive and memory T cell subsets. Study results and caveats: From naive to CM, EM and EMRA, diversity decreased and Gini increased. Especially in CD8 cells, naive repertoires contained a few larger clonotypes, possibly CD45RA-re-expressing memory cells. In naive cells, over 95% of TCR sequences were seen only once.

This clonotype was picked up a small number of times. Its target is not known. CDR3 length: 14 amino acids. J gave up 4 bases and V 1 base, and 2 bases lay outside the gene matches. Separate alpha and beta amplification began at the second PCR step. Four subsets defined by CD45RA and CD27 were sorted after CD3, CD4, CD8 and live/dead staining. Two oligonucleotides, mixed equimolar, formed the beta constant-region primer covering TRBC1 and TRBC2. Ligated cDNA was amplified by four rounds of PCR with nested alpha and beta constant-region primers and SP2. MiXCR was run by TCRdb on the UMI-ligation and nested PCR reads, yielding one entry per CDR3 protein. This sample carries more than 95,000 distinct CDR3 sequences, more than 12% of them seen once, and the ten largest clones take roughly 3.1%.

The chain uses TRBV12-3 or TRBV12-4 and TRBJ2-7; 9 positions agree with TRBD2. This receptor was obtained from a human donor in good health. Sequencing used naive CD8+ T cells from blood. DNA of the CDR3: TGTGCCAGCAGTTTAGTTGCGGGAGGGTACGAGCAGTACTTC. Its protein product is CASSLVAGGYEQYF.